The 25 T cell receptor beta chains presented below share a single source sample, sequenced in a study of OX40 agonist ivuxolimab in advanced cancers. The method was immunoSEQ multiplex PCR; TCRdb's version includes in-frame clones alone and lacks a portion of them. In the table there are about 80,000 clones, roughly nine tenths of which are singletons. The sequencing used CD4+ or CD8+ T cells sorted from blood, collected in a trial of the OX40 agonist ivuxolimab. Receptor source: an adult with an advanced solid tumor such as melanoma, head and neck, liver or kidney cancer.

The gene calls are TRBV5-6 and TRBJ2-3; 7 bases align to TRBD1. Germline V gene data show CDR1 as SGHDT and CDR2 as YYEEEE. The length of the CDR3 is 12 residues. V trimming: 4 bases; J trimming: 9 bases; junction bases outside the gene matches: 5. This CDR3 is CASSRDRDTQYF. The CDR3 nucleotides are TGTGCCAGCAGCCGTGACAGGGACACGCAGTATTTT. The whole variable domain, filled in from reference TRBV5-6 and TRBJ2-3, reads DAGVTQSPTHLIKTRGQQVTLRCSPKSGHDTVSWYQQALGQGPQFIFQYYEEEERQRGNFPDRFSGHQFPNYSSELNVNALLLGDSALYLCASSRDRDTQYFGPGTRLTVL.

The J gene is TRBJ2-5, the V gene TRBV4-1; possibly TRBD1 for D (5 bases). Germline loops: CDR1 MGHRA, CDR2 YSYEKL. The CDR3 spans 15 residues. V was clipped by 1 base and J by 9 bases, with 18 bases between them. CDR3 nucleotides: TGCGCCAGCAGCCAAGTGGAACAGGAGATCCTTCCCCAGTACTTC. Its protein is CASSQVEQEILPQYF.

This chain joins TRBV19 and TRBJ1-4; D is unclear. Germline CDR1 reads LNHDA; CDR2 reads SQIVND (reference sequence). The CDR3 covers 15 residues. Trimming shortened V by 4 bases and J by 3 bases, and 12 bases separated the two germline ends. The CDR3 spells CASSRVRAANEKLFF. CDR3 bases: TGTGCCAGTAGTAGGGTCCGGGCAGCTAATGAAAAACTGTTTTTT. Full variable domain (rest looked up from reference TRBV19 and TRBJ1-4): DGGITQSPKYLFRKEGQNVTLSCEQNLNHDAMYWYRQDPGQGLRLIYYSQIVNDFQKGDIAEGYSVSREKKESFPLTVTSAQKNPTAFYLCASSRVRAANEKLFFGSGTQLSVL.

The CDR3 bases are TGTGCCAGCAGCGAAACGGACGGCTTCTCTGGAAACACCATATATTTT. Translating it yields CASSETDGFSGNTIYF. The gene calls are TRBV2 and TRBJ1-3, with D unresolved. The germline gives CDR1 SNHLY, CDR2 FYNNEI. CDR3 length: 16 amino acids. Trimming took 6 bases from V and 0 from J, leaving 15 bases between them.

The rearrangement links TRBV2 to TRBJ2-7; D remains unclear. The CDR3 sequence is 11 residues long. In germline, CDR1 is SNHLY, CDR2 FYNNEI. Trimming pared 6 bases from V and 3 bases from J, leaving 6 bases between. As DNA, the CDR3 is TGTGCCAGCAGCAAAGACTACGAGCAGTACTTC. Its protein is CASSKDYEQYF.

This chain uses TRBV27 with TRBJ2-7; 10 bases are a match to TRBD1. V dropped 3 bases and J dropped 3; count of bases not matched to a gene: 14. CDR1 is MNHEY, CDR2 SMNVEV, per germline (reference sequence). This CDR3 comprises 18 residues. CDR3 in DNA: TGTGCCAGCAGTTTTAGGCCTTTTACCGGGACAGGGGTCTACGAGCAGTACTTC. This translates into CASSFRPFTGTGVYEQYF.

The chain couples TRBV7-8 to TRBJ1-1; D gene ambiguous. The V gene's germline CDR1 is SGHVS and CDR2 FQNEAQ. This CDR3 has 13 amino acids. V was shortened by 5 bases and J by 1 base, with 8 bases between the two germline ends. The chain's CDR3 is CASSPGKNTEAFF. The CDR3 DNA reads as TGTGCCAGCAGCCCTGGGAAGAACACTGAAGCTTTCTTT.

The genes are TRBV5-1 and TRBJ2-2; D call uncertain. The V end was cut by 0 bases, the J end by 2 bases, with 8 bases between. Per the germline V gene, CDR1 is SGHRS and CDR2 is YFSETQ. The CDR3 runs to 15 residues. In DNA form, the CDR3 reads TGCGCCAGCAGCTTGGTCCGGCTAAACACCGGGGAGCTGTTTTTT. It specifies CASSLVRLNTGELFF.

This clone has more than one count but fewer than ten. The chain combines TRBV5-1 with TRBJ2-5; tentative D call: TRBD1 (6 bases). V lost 4 bases and J lost 1, with 20 bases in between. The V gene's germline CDR1 is SGHRS and CDR2 YFSETQ. The CDR3 runs to 17 residues. The CDR3 loop is CASSNRQVSGGQETQYF. The CDR3 DNA reads TGCGCCAGCAGCAACCGACAGGTCAGCGGTGGCCAAGAGACCCAGTACTTC.

The rearrangement joins TRBV7-9 to TRBJ2-5, with D uncertain. The V end lost 5 bases, the J end lost 1 base, and 8 bases lay between the germline ends. Germline V gene lookup returns CDR1 SEHNR and CDR2 FQNEAQ (reference sequence). The CDR3 spans 13 residues. The CDR3 region is CASSPPAQETQYF. The CDR3 coding sequence is TGTGCCAGCAGCCCACCAGCCCAAGAGACCCAGTACTTC.

The chain has TRBV11-2 and TRBJ1-1; D is uncertain. CDR3 size: 14 residues. Germline V CDR1 and CDR2: SGHAT, FQNNGV. V was pared by 1 base and J by 1 base, with 7 bases between. CDR3 sequence reads: CASSLGQANTEAFF. As DNA, the CDR3 is TGTGCCAGCAGCTTAGGGCAGGCGAACACTGAAGCTTTCTTT.

This clone was counted a single time. The V and J genes are TRBV30 and TRBJ1-2; 7 bases align to TRBD1. V shed 8 bases, J shed 4 bases, and the junction held 13 bases outside the gene matches. The germline CDR1 and CDR2 sequences are GTSNPN and SVGIG (reference sequence). The CDR3 totals 14 residues. CDR3 coding DNA: TGTGCCACAAACCGGGACAGCGTTCTCTATGGCTACACCTTC. Protein product: CATNRDSVLYGYTF. Complete variable domain (other parts from reference TRBV30 and TRBJ1-2): SQTIHQWPATLVQPVGSPLSLECTVEGTSNPNLYWYRQAAGRGLQLLFYSVGIGQISSEVPQNLSASRPQDRQFILSSKKLLLSDSGFYLCATNRDSVLYGYTFGSGTRLTVV.

The chain uses TRBV19 and TRBJ1-2, with 8 bases identical to TRBD1. Germline V lookup: CDR1 LNHDA, CDR2 SQIVND (reference sequence). V shed 3 bases and J 4 bases; nucleotides not matched to a gene: 13. This CDR3 spans 17 amino acids. Here the CDR3 DNA reads TGTGCCAGTAGTATCGGGGACAGGTGGTCTCTATCCTATGGCTACACCTTC. Translating it yields CASSIGDRWSLSYGYTF.

The chain has TRBV2 and TRBJ1-5; possible D gene TRBD1, 5 bases. CDR3 length: 15 residues. Trimming left V 6 bases short and J 3 bases short, with 15 bases between. Germline values: CDR1 SNHLY, CDR2 FYNNEI. The CDR3 bases are TGTGCCAGCAGGGGACCGGGGTTGCTCAATCAGCCCCAGCATTTT. Its protein is CASRGPGLLNQPQHF.

This chain links TRBV5-1 with TRBJ2-3; 9 nucleotides match TRBD2. V lost 0 bases, J lost 4 bases, and 3 bases stayed unmatched. Germline V lookup: CDR1 SGHRS, CDR2 YFSETQ. The CDR3 is 15 amino acids. The CDR3 spells CASSLGGGGADTQYF. DNA of the CDR3: TGCGCCAGCAGCTTGGGCGGGGGGGGCGCAGATACGCAGTATTTT.

This chain connects TRBV14 to TRBJ2-3; 9 nucleotides align to TRBD2. Losses at the gene ends were 4 bases for V and 4 bases for J; bases not matched to a gene: 0. The CDR3 has 13 residues. Germline V CDR1 and CDR2: SGHDN, FVKESK. CDR3 residues: CASSLAGADTQYF. In nucleotides, the CDR3 is TGTGCCAGCAGCCTAGCGGGAGCAGATACGCAGTATTTT.

V and J are TRBV6-5 and TRBJ1-1; 7 positions agree with TRBD1. The CDR3 contains 14 residues. Trimming cost V 6 bases and J 1 base; bases outside gene matches: 5. Germline loops: CDR1 MNHEY, CDR2 SVGAGI. The CDR3 DNA is TGTGCCAGCAGAATCAGGGGGGCGAACACTGAAGCTTTCTTT. It encodes CASRIRGANTEAFF.

The rearrangement joins TRBV20-1 to TRBJ2-1; weak D call: TRBD2 (6 bases). Trimming pared 5 bases from V and 9 bases from J, leaving 8 bases between. The germline CDR1 and CDR2 sequences are DFQATT and SNEGSKA (reference sequence). The CDR3 is 10 amino acids. The chain's CDR3 is CSAAAGEQFF. The DNA for the CDR3 is TGCAGTGCTGCAGCGGGTGAGCAGTTCTTC.

This clone was seen just once. This chain connects TRBV2 to TRBJ2-5; D is ambiguous. The CDR3 extends over 13 amino acids. Trimming removed 8 bases from V and 2 bases from J, with 12 bases in between. The germline gives CDR1 SNHLY, CDR2 FYNNEI. In nucleotides, the CDR3 is TGTGCCAGCCACATGAGGTCTCAAGAGACCCAGTACTTC. Amino acids: CASHMRSQETQYF. Combining the CDR3 with reference TRBV2 and TRBJ2-5 gives the whole variable domain EPEVTQTPSHQVTQMGQEVILRCVPISNHLYFYWYRQILGQKVEFLVSFYNNEISEKSEIFDDQFSVERPDGSNFTLKIRSTKLEDSAMYFCASHMRSQETQYFGPGTRLLVL.

This sequence joins TRBV30 and TRBJ2-2; D is possibly TRBD1 (6 bases). The ends were cut back, 2 bases at V and 5 bases at J, with 9 bases in the middle. The V gene's germline CDR1 is GTSNPN and CDR2 SVGIG (reference sequence). The CDR3 is made up of 13 amino acids. In DNA form, the CDR3 reads TGTGCCTGGAGTACAGGGTGGACCGGGGAGCTGTTTTTT. Translated, it gives CAWSTGWTGELFF.

This chain uses TRBV19 with TRBJ2-7; the D gene is possibly TRBD2 (5 bases). The CDR3 runs to 15 residues. CDR1 LNHDA and CDR2 SQIVND come from the germline V gene (reference sequence). The V gene lost 5 bases and the J gene lost 7 bases, with 21 bases spanning the gap. CDR3 bases: TGTGCCAGTAGTGTGTCGTCGGGGTTTCTGGGAGAGCAGTACTTC. Protein: CASSVSSGFLGEQYF.

As for this clone: Other nucleotide sequences in the sample specify the same CDR3. In DNA form, the CDR3 reads TGTGCCAGCAGCTCGGGGGGGAATGAGCAGTTCTTC. It yields the protein CASSSGGNEQFF. This chain connects TRBV11-2 to TRBJ2-1; TRBD2 aligns across 8 bases. J was trimmed by 7 bases and V by 4 bases; bases with no gene match: 0. CDR1 SGHAT and CDR2 FQNNGV come from the germline V gene. The CDR3 covers 12 residues.

Concerning this clone: Sequence at one end of the junction differs from germline and may be a read error. The chain is built from TRBV6-1 and TRBJ2-5; D tentatively reads TRBD1 or TRBD2 (5 bases each). Germline V gene data show CDR1 as MNHNS and CDR2 as SASEGT. The CDR3 sequence is 13 residues long. DNA for the CDR3: TGTGCCAGCAATGAATGGTGGGGGGAGACCCAGTACTTC. Its protein is CASNEWWGETQYF.

This chain joins TRBV6-6 and TRBJ1-3; 7 nucleotides line up with TRBD1. Germline assignment: CDR1 MNHNY and CDR2 SVGAGI (reference sequence). The CDR3 has 15 residues. V was clipped by 2 bases and J by 2 bases; unmatched bases: 3. As DNA, the CDR3 is TGTGCCAGCAGTTACGGGGGACAGCCTGGAAACACCATATATTTT. Translation: CASSYGGQPGNTIYF.

The rearrangement uses TRBV20-1 and TRBJ2-4, with D maybe TRBD2 (5 bases). The CDR3 has 11 residues. Between the trimmed V and J ends, which lost 6 bases and 9 bases, there was a span of 12 bases. CDR1 and CDR2 (germline): DFQATT, SNEGSKA (reference sequence). Here the CDR3 DNA reads TGCAGTGCCGGAGGATCCCTCATTCAGTACTTC. This codes for CSAGGSLIQYF.